Below, 29 T cell receptor beta chains from the same sample are listed, as sequenced in a study of blood T cell repertoires in COVID-19. The assay was immunoSEQ multiplex PCR, and TCRdb's table has in-frame clones only and misses some. The table records about 150,000 clones, 90% of them present only once. Sequenced sample: peripheral blood. All receptors derive from a man in his fifties with acute or convalescent COVID-19.

A remark on this clone: The sample holds other DNA sequences that translate to the same CDR3. This chain links TRBV20-1 with TRBJ1-1; D ambiguous. The CDR3 totals 11 residues. V lost 5 bases and J lost 1, with 5 bases in between. Looked up from germline, CDR1 is DFQATT and CDR2 is SNEGSKA (reference sequence). CDR3 loop: CSALGNTEAFF. DNA of the CDR3: TGCAGTGCTCTCGGGAACACTGAAGCTTTCTTT.

This clone was observed a single time. The chain employs TRBV29-1 and TRBJ1-4; 11 positions agree with TRBD1. The J segment lost 8 bases and the V segment lost 0 bases, leaving 5 bases of the junction unmatched. Germline CDR1 and CDR2: SQVTM and ANQGSEA. The CDR3 has 15 amino acids. The CDR3 loop reads CSVEDRTGGIEKLFF. Written as DNA, the CDR3 is TGCAGCGTTGAAGATCGGACAGGGGGCATCGAAAAACTGTTTTTT.

This chain uses TRBV7-6 with TRBJ2-7, with 9 bases identical to TRBD2. The V gene end was trimmed by 1 base and the J gene end by 0 bases; junction bases not matched to a gene: 4. The CDR3 has 16 residues. The germline V gene encodes CDR1 SGHVS and CDR2 FNYEAQ. In nucleotides, the CDR3 is TGTGCCAGCAGCTTAGAGTTTAGCGGGAGCTCCTACGAGCAGTACTTC. As protein: CASSLEFSGSSYEQYF. The variable domain in full, completed from reference TRBV7-6 and TRBJ2-7, reads GAGVSQSPRYKVTKRGQDVALRCDPISGHVSLYWYRQALGQGPEFLTYFNYEAQQDKSGLPNDRFSAERPEGSISTLTIQRTEQRDSAMYRCASSLEFSGSSYEQYFGPGTRLTVT.

This chain joins TRBV5-4 and TRBJ2-1; weak D call: TRBD2 (6 bases). V lost 4 bases and J lost 10, with 21 bases in between. Per germline, CDR1 SGHNT and CDR2 YYREEE (reference sequence). The CDR3 sequence is 15 residues long. In DNA form, the CDR3 reads TGTGCCAGCAGCAACCCCGGGACTTCCTCGTGGGAGCAGTTCTTC. Translating it yields CASSNPGTSSWEQFF.

The rearrangement uses TRBV9 and TRBJ2-1; TRBD2 agrees at 10 bases. The CDR3 length is 15 residues. V lost 5 bases and J lost 4; bases outside the gene matches: 6. In germline, CDR1 is SGDLS, CDR2 YYNGEE. The CDR3: CASSTGLAVYNEQFF. The CDR3 DNA sequence: TGTGCCAGCAGTACCGGACTAGCGGTATACAATGAGCAGTTCTTC.

The chain has TRBV18 and TRBJ1-1, with D possibly being TRBD1 (6 bases). Trimming stripped 4 bases from V and 0 bases from J, with 9 bases between. The germline gives CDR1 KGHSH, CDR2 LQKENI. This CDR3 spans 14 amino acids. CDR3 protein: CASSLGQLNTEAFF. The DNA of the CDR3 is TGTGCCAGCTCACTCGGACAGTTGAACACTGAAGCTTTCTTT.

The rearrangement uses TRBV2 and TRBJ1-4; TRBD1 aligns across 8 bases. Trimming cost V 7 bases and J 8 bases; bases outside gene matches: 12. The CDR3 length is 15 residues. Germline lookup yields CDR1 SNHLY and CDR2 FYNNEI. The CDR3 region is CASNLPGGRGEKLFF. In nucleotides, the CDR3 is TGTGCCAGCAACCTGCCAGGGGGCCGCGGGGAAAAACTGTTTTTT.

This chain connects TRBV6-5 to TRBJ2-7, with 8 bases lining up with TRBD1. Per germline, CDR1 MNHEY and CDR2 SVGAGI. This CDR3 has 15 residues. V was pared by 4 bases and J by 1 base, with 6 bases of the junction left unmatched. The CDR3 is CASSSTGDPSYEQYV. In DNA, the CDR3 is TGTGCCAGCAGTTCGACAGGGGATCCGTCCTACGAGCAGTACGTC.

The chain has TRBV20-1 and TRBJ2-2; no clear D. V was shortened by 3 bases and J by 1 base, with 9 bases between the two germline ends. The CDR3 sequence is 14 residues long. Germline assignment: CDR1 DFQATT and CDR2 SNEGSKA (reference sequence). The CDR3 DNA sequence: TGCAGTGCTAGTTCACACCTGAACACCGGGGAGCTGTTTTTT. As protein: CSASSHLNTGELFF.

Concerning this clone itself: The junction departs from the called germline gene at one end, perhaps through a read error. The chain combines TRBV27 with TRBJ1-1; 7 nucleotides match TRBD1. The CDR3 has 14 residues. Germline V CDR1 and CDR2: MNHEY, SMNVEV (reference sequence). The CDR3, as DNA: TGTGCCAGCAGTCACAGGGGTCTGGGCACTGAAGTTTTCTTT. Translating it yields CASSHRGLGTEVFF.

The genes are TRBV28 and TRBJ2-7, with D maybe TRBD1 (6 bases). Between the trimmed V and J ends, which lost 11 bases and 10 bases, there was a span of 18 bases. Germline CDR1 and CDR2: MDHEN and SYDVKM. The CDR3 has 11 amino acids. CDR3 sequence reads: CAGRDTQIQYF. The CDR3 DNA reads as TGTGCCGGCCGGGACACCCAAATCCAGTACTTC. Filled out from reference TRBV28 and TRBJ2-7, the complete variable domain reads DVKVTQSSRYLVKRTGEKVFLECVQDMDHENMFWYRQDPGLGLRLIYFSYDVKMKEKGDIPEGYSVSREKKERFSLILESASTNQTSMYLCAGRDTQIQYFGPGTRLTVT.

V gene TRBV11-2 combines with J gene TRBJ2-7; the match to TRBD1 covers 7 bases. Germline CDR1 SGHAT, CDR2 FQNNGV. The CDR3 loop spans 15 amino acids. The V segment lost 4 bases and the J segment 3 bases; nucleotides outside the gene matches: 9. The CDR3 coding sequence is TGTGCCAGCAGCTCCGGGACAGTAATAGGCTACGAGCAGTACTTC. Its translation is CASSSGTVIGYEQYF.

V gene TRBV5-8 combines with J gene TRBJ2-7, with 9 bases that match TRBD2. Trimming took 2 bases from V and 4 from J; bases not matched to a gene: 10. This CDR3 has 16 amino acids. The germline V gene has CDR1 SGHTS and CDR2 YDEGEE. The CDR3 reads CASSLRLAGGPYEQYF. CDR3 sequence (DNA): TGTGCCAGCAGCTTACGGCTCGCGGGAGGGCCGTACGAGCAGTACTTC.

This clone was detected only once. The rearrangement uses TRBV27 and TRBJ1-2; D ambiguous. This CDR3 is built from 12 residues. V lost 5 bases, J lost 8 bases, and 12 bases lay in between. CDR1 and CDR2 from the germline V gene are MNHEY and SMNVEV (reference sequence). The CDR3 DNA is TGTGCCAGCAGTGAAGGGAGGCACGGCTACACCTTC. Translating gives CASSEGRHGYTF.

The chain has TRBV7-9 and TRBJ1-4, with D maybe TRBD1 (5 bases). Germline CDR1 and CDR2: SEHNR and FQNEAQ (reference sequence). The CDR3 is 15 amino acids. Deletions cut 3 bases from V and 4 bases from J, with 12 bases between. The CDR3 sequence: CASSFSGQSNEKLFF. CDR3 in DNA: TGTGCCAGCAGCTTTTCCGGACAAAGTAATGAAAAACTGTTTTTT. Full variable domain (outside the CDR3, taken from reference TRBV7-9 and TRBJ1-4): DTGVSQNPRHKITKRGQNVTFRCDPISEHNRLYWYRQTLGQGPEFLTYFQNEAQLEKSRLLSDRFSAERPKGSFSTLEIQRTEQGDSAMYLCASSFSGQSNEKLFFGSGTQLSVL.

This rearrangement joins TRBV19 to TRBJ1-5; 7 nucleotides agree with TRBD1. The CDR3 length is 14 residues. Looked up from germline, CDR1 is LNHDA and CDR2 is SQIVND (reference sequence). J was trimmed by 2 bases and V by 4 bases; bases with no gene match: 2. The CDR3 DNA reads as TGTGCCAGTAGTAACAGGGGAGGCAATCAGCCCCAGCATTTT. This encodes CASSNRGGNQPQHF.

The chain couples TRBV6-5 to TRBJ2-1; TRBD1 matches 9 bases. Germline V gene sequence: CDR1 MNHEY, CDR2 SVGAGI. The V segment lost 2 bases and the J segment 10 bases; nucleotides outside the gene matches: 6. The CDR3 length is 14 residues. CDR3 nucleotides: TGTGCCAGCAGTTACGCCCGGACAGGGGCCGAGCAGTTCTTC. This codes for CASSYARTGAEQFF.

V usage is TRBV7-2 and J usage is TRBJ2-1; 9 nucleotides match TRBD1. Germline V gene data show CDR1 as SGHTA and CDR2 as FQGNSA. This CDR3 region has 17 residues. V trimming: 5 bases; J trimming: 4 bases; junction bases outside the gene matches: 12. DNA for the CDR3: TGTGCCAGCAGCCCAAACCGTGGGACAGGGTTATACAATGAGCAGTTCTTC. Protein product: CASSPNRGTGLYNEQFF.

The chain carries TRBV4-1 and TRBJ1-3; possibly TRBD1 for D (6 bases). Germline loops: CDR1 MGHRA, CDR2 YSYEKL. Between the trimmed V and J ends, which lost 1 base and 4 bases, there was a span of 11 bases. The CDR3 contains 15 residues. The CDR3 coding sequence is TGCGCCAGCAGCCAAGCAGGGGCCGGGGGAAACACCATATATTTT. It specifies CASSQAGAGGNTIYF.

V gene TRBV6-5 combines with J gene TRBJ1-2; D uncertain. Trimming took 8 bases from V and 5 from J, leaving 9 bases between them. Germline lookup yields CDR1 MNHEY and CDR2 SVGAGI. The CDR3 is made up of 11 amino acids. The CDR3 coding sequence is TGTGCCAGCGGGAGGCAGTATGGCTACACCTTC. This translates into CASGRQYGYTF.

This clone occurred once. CDR3 residues: CASSVQTGDIQYF. CDR3 in DNA: TGTGCCAGCAGCGTACAGACCGGGGACATTCAGTACTTC. V and J are TRBV9 and TRBJ2-4; D might be TRBD2 (5 bases). This CDR3 has 13 amino acids. Germline loops: CDR1 SGDLS, CDR2 YYNGEE. Trimming shortened V by 1 base and J by 8 bases, and 10 bases separated the two germline ends.

The chain combines TRBV7-2 with TRBJ2-1, with 7 bases identical to TRBD2. The CDR3 sequence is 13 residues long. Germline lookup yields CDR1 SGHTA and CDR2 FQGNSA. The V segment lost 4 bases and the J segment 9 bases; nucleotides outside the gene matches: 6. CDR3 DNA: TGTGCCAGCAGCTCCCAGACTAGCTTTGAGCAGTTCTTC. Translated, it gives CASSSQTSFEQFF.

This clone came up a few times. The V and J genes are TRBV9 and TRBJ1-6; no clear D. Trimming took off 0 bases at V and 10 bases at J, with 14 bases between the two ends. Germline-derived CDR1 and CDR2 are SGDLS and YYNGEE. The CDR3 has 15 amino acids. As DNA, the CDR3 is TGTGCCAGCAGCGTAGCCGGGGTGGGGTCGTCACCCCTCCACTTT. It translates to CASSVAGVGSSPLHF.

This clone was seen a single time. This rearrangement joins TRBV30 to TRBJ1-5; weak D call: TRBD1 (6 bases). The CDR3 contains 15 residues. V was trimmed by 4 bases and J by 2 bases, leaving 15 bases between them. CDR1 and CDR2 from the germline V gene are GTSNPN and SVGIG (reference sequence). The CDR3 region is CAWKRAGERNQPQHF. The CDR3 region has the DNA TGTGCCTGGAAGAGGGCAGGGGAGCGCAATCAGCCCCAGCATTTT.

The V gene is TRBV27, the J gene TRBJ1-2; D uncertain. The germline CDR1 and CDR2 sequences are MNHEY and SMNVEV (reference sequence). This CDR3 contains 13 residues. Trimming took off 3 bases at V and 6 bases at J, with 11 bases between the two ends. The CDR3 DNA sequence: TGTGCCAGCAGTTTGGCGTCAGACAATGGCTACACCTTC. Translated, it gives CASSLASDNGYTF.

The chain joins TRBV7-9 to TRBJ1-1, with D unresolved. The ends were cut back, 3 bases at V and 4 bases at J, with 12 bases in the middle. The CDR3 runs to 14 residues. Germline V gene lookup returns CDR1 SEHNR and CDR2 FQNEAQ (reference sequence). The CDR3 reads CASSFDSVRTEAFF. CDR3 in DNA: TGTGCCAGCAGCTTTGACTCCGTCCGCACTGAAGCTTTCTTT. Using reference TRBV7-9 and TRBJ1-1 for the parts outside the CDR3, the full variable domain is DTGVSQNPRHKITKRGQNVTFRCDPISEHNRLYWYRQTLGQGPEFLTYFQNEAQLEKSRLLSDRFSAERPKGSFSTLEIQRTEQGDSAMYLCASSFDSVRTEAFFGQGTRLTVV.

The CDR3 spells CASSSVRGANTGELFF. The CDR3 DNA is TGTGCCAGCAGTTCTGTCAGGGGGGCGAACACCGGGGAGCTGTTTTTT. This chain links TRBV28 with TRBJ2-2; a weak D match, TRBD1 (7 bases). V was pared by 4 bases and J by 0 bases, with 12 bases between. CDR3 length: 16 residues. Germline V gives CDR1 MDHEN, CDR2 SYDVKM.

The chain uses TRBV7-8 and TRBJ1-4; TRBD1 is a possible D gene (5 bases). The germline V gene has CDR1 SGHVS and CDR2 FQNEAQ. CDR3 size: 13 residues. Trimming took 6 bases from V and 4 from J, leaving 9 bases between them. For the CDR3, the DNA is TGTGCCAGCAGAACAGGATATAATGAAAAACTGTTTTTT. Its protein product is CASRTGYNEKLFF.

The V and J genes are TRBV6-2 or TRBV6-3 and TRBJ1-2; 8 positions match TRBD1. V shed 5 bases, J shed 3 bases, and the junction held 8 bases outside the gene matches. The CDR3 sequence is 15 residues long. CDR1 and CDR2 from the germline V gene are MNHEY and SVGEGT. CDR3 in amino acids: CASSAHRGFDYGYTF. CDR3 nucleotide sequence: TGTGCCAGCAGTGCACACAGGGGGTTCGACTATGGCTACACCTTC.